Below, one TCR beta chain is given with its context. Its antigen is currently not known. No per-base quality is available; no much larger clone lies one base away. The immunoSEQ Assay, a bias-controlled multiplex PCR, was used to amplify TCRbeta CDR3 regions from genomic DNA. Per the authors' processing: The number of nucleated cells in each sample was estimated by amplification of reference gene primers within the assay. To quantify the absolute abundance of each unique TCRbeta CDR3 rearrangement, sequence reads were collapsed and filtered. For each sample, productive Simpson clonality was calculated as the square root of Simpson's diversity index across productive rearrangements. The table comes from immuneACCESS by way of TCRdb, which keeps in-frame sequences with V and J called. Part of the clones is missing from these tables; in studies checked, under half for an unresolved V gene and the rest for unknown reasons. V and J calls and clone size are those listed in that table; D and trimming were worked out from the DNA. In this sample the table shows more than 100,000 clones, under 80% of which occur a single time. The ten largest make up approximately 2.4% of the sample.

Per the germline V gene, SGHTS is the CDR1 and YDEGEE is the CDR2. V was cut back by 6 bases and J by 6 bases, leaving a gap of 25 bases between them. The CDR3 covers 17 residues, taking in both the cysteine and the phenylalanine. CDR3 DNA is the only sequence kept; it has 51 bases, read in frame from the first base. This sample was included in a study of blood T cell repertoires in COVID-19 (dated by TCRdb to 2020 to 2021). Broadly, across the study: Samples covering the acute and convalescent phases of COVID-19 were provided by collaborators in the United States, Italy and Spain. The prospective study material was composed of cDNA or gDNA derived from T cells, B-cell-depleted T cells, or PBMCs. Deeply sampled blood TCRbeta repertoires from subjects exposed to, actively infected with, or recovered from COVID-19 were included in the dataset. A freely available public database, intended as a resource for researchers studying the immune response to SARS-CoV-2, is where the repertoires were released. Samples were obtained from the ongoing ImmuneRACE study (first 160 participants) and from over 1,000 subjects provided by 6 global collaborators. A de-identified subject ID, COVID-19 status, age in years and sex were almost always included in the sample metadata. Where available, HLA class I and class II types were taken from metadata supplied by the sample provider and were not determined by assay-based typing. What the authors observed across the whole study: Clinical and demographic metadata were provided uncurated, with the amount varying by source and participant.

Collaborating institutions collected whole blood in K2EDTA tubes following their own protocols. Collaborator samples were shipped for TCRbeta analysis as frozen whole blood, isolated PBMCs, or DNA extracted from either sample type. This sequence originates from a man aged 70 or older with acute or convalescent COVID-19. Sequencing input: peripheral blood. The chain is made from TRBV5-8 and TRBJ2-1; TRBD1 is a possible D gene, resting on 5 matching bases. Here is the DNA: TGTGCCAGCATCCCCCCAGCCGCATTCAGGGTTAGCAATGAGCAGTTCTTC. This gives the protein CASIPPAAFRVSNEQFF.